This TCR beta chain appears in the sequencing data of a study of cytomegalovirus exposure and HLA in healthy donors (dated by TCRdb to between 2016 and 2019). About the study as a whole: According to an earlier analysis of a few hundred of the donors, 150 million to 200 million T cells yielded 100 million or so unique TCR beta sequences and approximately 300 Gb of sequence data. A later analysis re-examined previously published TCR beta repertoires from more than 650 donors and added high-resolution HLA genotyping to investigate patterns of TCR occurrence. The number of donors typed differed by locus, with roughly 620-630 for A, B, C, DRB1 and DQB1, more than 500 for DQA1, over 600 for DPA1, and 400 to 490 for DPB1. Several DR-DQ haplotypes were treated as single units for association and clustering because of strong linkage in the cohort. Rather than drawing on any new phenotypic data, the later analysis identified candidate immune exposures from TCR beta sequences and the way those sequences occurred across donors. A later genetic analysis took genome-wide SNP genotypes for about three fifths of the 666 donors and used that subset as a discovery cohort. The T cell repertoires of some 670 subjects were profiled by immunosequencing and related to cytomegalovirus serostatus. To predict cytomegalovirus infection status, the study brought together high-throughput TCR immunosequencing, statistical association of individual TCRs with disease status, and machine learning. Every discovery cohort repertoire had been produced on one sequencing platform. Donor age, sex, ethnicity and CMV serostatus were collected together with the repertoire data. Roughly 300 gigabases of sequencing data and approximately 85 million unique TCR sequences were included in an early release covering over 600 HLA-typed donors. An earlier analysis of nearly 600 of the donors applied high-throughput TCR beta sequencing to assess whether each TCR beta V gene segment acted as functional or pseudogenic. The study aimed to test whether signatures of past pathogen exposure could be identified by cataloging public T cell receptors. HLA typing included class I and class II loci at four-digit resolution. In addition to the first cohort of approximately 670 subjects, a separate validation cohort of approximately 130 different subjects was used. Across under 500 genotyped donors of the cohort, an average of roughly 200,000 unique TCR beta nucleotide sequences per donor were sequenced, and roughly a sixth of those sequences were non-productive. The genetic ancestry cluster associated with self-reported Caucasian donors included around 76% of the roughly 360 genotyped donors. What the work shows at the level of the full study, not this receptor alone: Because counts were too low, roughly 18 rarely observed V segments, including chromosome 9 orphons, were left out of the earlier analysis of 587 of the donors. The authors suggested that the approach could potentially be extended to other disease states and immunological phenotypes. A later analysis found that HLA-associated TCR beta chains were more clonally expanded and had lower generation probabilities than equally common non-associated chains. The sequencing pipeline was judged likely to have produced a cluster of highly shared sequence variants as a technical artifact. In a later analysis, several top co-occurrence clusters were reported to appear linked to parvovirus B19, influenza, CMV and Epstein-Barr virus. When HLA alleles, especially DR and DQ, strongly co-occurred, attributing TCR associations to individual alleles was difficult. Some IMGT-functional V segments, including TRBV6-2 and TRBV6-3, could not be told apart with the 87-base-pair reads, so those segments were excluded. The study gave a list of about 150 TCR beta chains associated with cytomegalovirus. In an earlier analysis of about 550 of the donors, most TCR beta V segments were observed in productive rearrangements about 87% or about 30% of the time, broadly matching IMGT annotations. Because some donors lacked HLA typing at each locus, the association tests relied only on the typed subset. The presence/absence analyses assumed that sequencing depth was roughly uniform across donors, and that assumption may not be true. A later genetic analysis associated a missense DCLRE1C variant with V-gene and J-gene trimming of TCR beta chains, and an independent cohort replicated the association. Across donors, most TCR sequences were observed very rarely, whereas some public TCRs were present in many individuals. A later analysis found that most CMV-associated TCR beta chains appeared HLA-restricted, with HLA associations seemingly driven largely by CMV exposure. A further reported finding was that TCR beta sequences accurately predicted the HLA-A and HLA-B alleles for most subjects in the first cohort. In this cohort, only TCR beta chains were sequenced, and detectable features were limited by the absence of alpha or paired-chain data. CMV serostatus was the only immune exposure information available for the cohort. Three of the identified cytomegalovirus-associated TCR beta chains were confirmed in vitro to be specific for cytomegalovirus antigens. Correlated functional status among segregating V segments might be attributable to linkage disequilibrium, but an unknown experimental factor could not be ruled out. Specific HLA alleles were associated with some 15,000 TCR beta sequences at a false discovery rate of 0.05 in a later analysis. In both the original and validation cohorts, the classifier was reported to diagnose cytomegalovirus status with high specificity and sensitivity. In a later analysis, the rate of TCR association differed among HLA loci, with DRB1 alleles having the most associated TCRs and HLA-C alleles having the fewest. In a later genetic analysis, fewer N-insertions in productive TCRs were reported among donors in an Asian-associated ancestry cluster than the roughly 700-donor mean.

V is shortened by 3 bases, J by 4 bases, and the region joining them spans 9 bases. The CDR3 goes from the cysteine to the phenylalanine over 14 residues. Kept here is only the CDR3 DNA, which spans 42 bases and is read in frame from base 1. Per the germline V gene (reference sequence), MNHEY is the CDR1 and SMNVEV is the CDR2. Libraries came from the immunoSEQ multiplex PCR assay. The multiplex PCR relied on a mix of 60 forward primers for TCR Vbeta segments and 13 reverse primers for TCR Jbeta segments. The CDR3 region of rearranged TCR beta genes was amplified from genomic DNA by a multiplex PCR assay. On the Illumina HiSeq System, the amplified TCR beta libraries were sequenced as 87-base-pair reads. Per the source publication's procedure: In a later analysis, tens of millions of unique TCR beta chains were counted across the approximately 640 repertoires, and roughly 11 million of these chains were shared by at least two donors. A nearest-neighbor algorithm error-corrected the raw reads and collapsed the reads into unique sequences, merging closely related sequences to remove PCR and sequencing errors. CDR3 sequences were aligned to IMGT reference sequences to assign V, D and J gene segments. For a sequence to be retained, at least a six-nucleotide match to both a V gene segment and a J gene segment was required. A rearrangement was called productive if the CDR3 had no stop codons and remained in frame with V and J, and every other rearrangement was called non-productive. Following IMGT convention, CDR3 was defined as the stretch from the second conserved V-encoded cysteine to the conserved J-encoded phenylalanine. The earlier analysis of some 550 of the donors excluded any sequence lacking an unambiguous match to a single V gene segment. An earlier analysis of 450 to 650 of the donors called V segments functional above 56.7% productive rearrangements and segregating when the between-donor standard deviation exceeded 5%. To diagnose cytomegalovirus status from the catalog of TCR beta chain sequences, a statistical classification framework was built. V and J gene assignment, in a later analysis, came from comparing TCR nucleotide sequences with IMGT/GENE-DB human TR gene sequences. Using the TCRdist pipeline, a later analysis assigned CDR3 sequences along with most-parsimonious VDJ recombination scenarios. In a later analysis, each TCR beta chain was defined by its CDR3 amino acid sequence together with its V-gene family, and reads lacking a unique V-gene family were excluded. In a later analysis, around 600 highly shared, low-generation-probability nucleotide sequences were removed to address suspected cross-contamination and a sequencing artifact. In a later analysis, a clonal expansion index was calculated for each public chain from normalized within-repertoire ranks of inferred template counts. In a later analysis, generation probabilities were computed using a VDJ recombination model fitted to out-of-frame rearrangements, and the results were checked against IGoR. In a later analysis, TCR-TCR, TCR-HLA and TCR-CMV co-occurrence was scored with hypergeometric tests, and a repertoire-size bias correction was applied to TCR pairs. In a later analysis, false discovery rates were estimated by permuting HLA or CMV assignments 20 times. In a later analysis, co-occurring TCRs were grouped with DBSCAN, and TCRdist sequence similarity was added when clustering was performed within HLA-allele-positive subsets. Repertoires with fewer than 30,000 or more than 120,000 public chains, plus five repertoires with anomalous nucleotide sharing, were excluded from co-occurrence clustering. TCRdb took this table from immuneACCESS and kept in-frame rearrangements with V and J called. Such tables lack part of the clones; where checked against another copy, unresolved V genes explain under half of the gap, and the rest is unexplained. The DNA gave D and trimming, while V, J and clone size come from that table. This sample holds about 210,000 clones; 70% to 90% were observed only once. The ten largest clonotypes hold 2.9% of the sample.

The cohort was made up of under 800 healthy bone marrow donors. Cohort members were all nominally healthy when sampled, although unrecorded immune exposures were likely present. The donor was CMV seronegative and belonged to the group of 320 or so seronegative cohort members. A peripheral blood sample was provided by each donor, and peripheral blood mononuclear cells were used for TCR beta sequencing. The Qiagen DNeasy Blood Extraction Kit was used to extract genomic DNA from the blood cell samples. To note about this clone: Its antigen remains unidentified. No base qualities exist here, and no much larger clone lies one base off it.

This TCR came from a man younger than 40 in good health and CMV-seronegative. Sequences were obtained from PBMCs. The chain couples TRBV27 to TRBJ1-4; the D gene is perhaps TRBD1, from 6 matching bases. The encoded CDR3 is CASSFGQNNEKLFF. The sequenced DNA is TGTGCCAGCAGTTTCGGACAGAATAATGAAAAACTGTTTTTT.